This paragraph reports one TCR beta chain. Its antigen is unidentified. This record belongs to a study of cytomegalovirus exposure and HLA in healthy donors. Study-level results: It was shown in a later analysis that HLA-associated TCR beta chains were more clonally expanded than other, equally common chains.

The V end lost 0 bases, the J end lost 2 bases, and 10 bases lay between the germline ends. The germline CDR1 and CDR2 sequences are SQVTM and ANQGSEA. This CDR3 is 14 amino acids long. Vbeta (60) and Jbeta (13) primers were used in the PCR. Sequencing used immunoSEQ multiplex PCR; TCRdb keeps in-frame clones, though not all of them. This sample carries about 170,000 clones, approximately 84% of them seen once, and the ten largest clones take 4.5% to 5.5%. This sequence was found in a woman aged 45-60 years in good health and CMV-seropositive. Sequences were obtained from PBMCs. The rearrangement joins TRBV29-1 to TRBJ2-5; tentative D call: TRBD2 (6 bases). CDR3 bases: TGCAGCGTTGAAGATAGGGACTTTCAAGAGACCCAGTACTTC. It translates to CSVEDRDFQETQYF.